This TCR beta chain was found in a study of CD8+ T cells in alopecia areata. Study outcomes and limitations: In lesional scalp, particularly from alopecia totalis/universalis, clonality was higher than in normal scalp.

Sequencing relied on a cDNA template that was reverse transcribed from extracted RNA. The assay was immunoSEQ multiplex PCR, and TCRdb's table has in-frame clones only and misses some. The table includes roughly 92,000 clones, about 70% detected once. Concerning this clone itself: Its target is unknown.

As for treatment: oral pan-JAK inhibitor, 5-10 mg twice daily. The sample was CD8+ T cells sorted from blood, taken at week 44, from a patient treated with tofacitinib. This receptor was identified in a human donor with alopecia areata.

The CDR3 region has the DNA TGCGCCAGCAGTGAGTCCGGGGGGTACACTGAAGCTTTCTTT. Residues: CASSESGGYTEAFF. The chain joins TRBV10-2 to TRBJ1-1; TRBD1 is a possible D gene (5 bases). Germline values: CDR1 WSHSY, CDR2 SAAADI. Deletions cut 0 bases from V and 3 bases from J, with 8 bases between. The CDR3 covers 14 residues.